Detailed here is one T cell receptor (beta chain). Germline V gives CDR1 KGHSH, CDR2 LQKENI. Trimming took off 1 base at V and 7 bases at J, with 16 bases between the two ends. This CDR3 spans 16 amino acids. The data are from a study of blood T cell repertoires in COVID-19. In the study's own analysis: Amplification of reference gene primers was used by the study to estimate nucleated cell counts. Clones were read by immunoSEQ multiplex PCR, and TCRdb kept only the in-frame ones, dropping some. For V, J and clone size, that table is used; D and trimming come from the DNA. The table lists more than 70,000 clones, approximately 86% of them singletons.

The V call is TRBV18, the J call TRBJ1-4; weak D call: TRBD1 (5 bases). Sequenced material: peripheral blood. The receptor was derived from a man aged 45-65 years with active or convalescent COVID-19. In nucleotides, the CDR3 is TGTGCCAGCTCACCACGGTTAACAGGCGGCAGTGAAAAACTGTTTTTT. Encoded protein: CASSPRLTGGSEKLFF.